Listed here are 23 T cell receptor beta chains from one sample, sequenced in a study of CD8 T cells in Susac syndrome. Roughly 0.45 to 1 ug RNA was reverse transcribed with random hexamers. Via MiXCR, TCRdb re-called the immunoSEQ multiplex PCR reads, giving one row per CDR3 protein. The profile shows under 200,000 distinct CDR3 sequences, more than 85% of them singletons. Specimen: CD8+ T cells from PBMCs. The receptors originated from a human donor with Susac syndrome.

The rearrangement links TRBV28 to TRBJ2-1, with D possibly TRBD1 on 6 matching bases. In germline, CDR1 is MDHEN, CDR2 SYDVKM. This CDR3 is built from 13 residues. Trimming pared 6 bases from V and 6 bases from J, leaving 12 bases between. The DNA of the CDR3 is TGTGCCAGCAGATACAGGGTCAGCAATGAGCAGTTCTTC. Its translation: CASRYRVSNEQFF. The complete variable domain, with remaining parts taken from reference TRBV28 and TRBJ2-1, reads DVKVTQSSRYLVKRTGEKVFLECVQDMDHENMFWYRQDPGLGLRLIYFSYDVKMKEKGDIPEGYSVSREKKERFSLILESASTNQTSMYLCASRYRVSNEQFFGPGTRLTVL.

The chain uses TRBV7-2 and TRBJ2-2; D uncertain. The CDR3 spans 14 residues. Trimming left V 3 bases short and J 11 bases short, with 16 bases between. Germline CDR1 reads SGHTA; CDR2 reads FQGNSA. The CDR3 reads CASSLRRTSRELFF. CDR3 DNA sequence: TGTGCCAGCAGCTTGAGGAGAACCAGCCGTGAGCTGTTTTTT.

The chain is built from TRBV6-1 and TRBJ1-5, with unresolved D. CDR1 and CDR2 from the germline V gene are MNHNS and SASEGT. The V gene lost 1 base and the J gene lost 2 bases, with 9 bases spanning the gap. There are 15 residues in the CDR3. In DNA, the CDR3 is TGTGCCAGCAGTGAAGGAGCGGTAGGCAATCAGCCCCAGCATTTT. Translated, it gives CASSEGAVGNQPQHF.

The V and J genes are TRBV2 and TRBJ2-6, with 8 bases matching TRBD1. J lost 1 base, V lost 6 bases, and 2 bases had no gene match. CDR3 size: 15 residues. The germline V gene has CDR1 SNHLY and CDR2 FYNNEI. The chain's CDR3 is CASRDRVSGANVLTF. The CDR3 DNA reads as TGTGCCAGCAGGGACAGGGTATCTGGGGCCAACGTCCTGACTTTC.

This rearrangement joins TRBV9 to TRBJ2-1; TRBD1 matches at 7 bases. J lost 6 bases, V lost 4 bases, and 4 bases had no gene match. There are 13 residues in the CDR3. The germline CDR1 and CDR2 sequences are SGDLS and YYNGEE. The CDR3 is CASSPGTANEQFF. CDR3 DNA: TGTGCCAGCAGCCCGGGGACAGCCAATGAGCAGTTCTTC.

The V and J genes are TRBV28 and TRBJ1-5; no reliable D call. The CDR3 has 14 amino acids. Between the trimmed V and J ends, which lost 6 bases and 1 base, there was a span of 10 bases. CDR1 and CDR2 (germline): MDHEN, SYDVKM. CDR3 residues: CASSPRGSNQPQHF. The CDR3 DNA reads as TGTGCCAGCAGCCCCCGGGGAAGCAATCAGCCCCAGCATTTT.

The CDR3 nucleotides are TGCGCCAGCAGCCAAGATAACGCGGGACAGAGACGGGAAAAACTGTTTTTT. Translation gives CASSQDNAGQRREKLFF. The chain combines TRBV4-1 with TRBJ1-4, with 7 bases that match TRBD1. The CDR3 sequence is 17 residues long. Germline loops: CDR1 MGHRA, CDR2 YSYEKL. J was trimmed by 8 bases and V by 0 bases; bases with no gene match: 12.

The chain uses TRBV7-8 and TRBJ1-1, with D possibly TRBD1 on 5 matching bases. With 1 base removed from V and 4 bases from J, the gap between germline ends came to 10 bases. CDR1 is SGHVS, CDR2 FQNEAQ, per germline. CDR3 length: 14 amino acids. CDR3 DNA: TGTGCCAGCAGCTTAGGGGGCTTGTCCACTGAAGCTTTCTTT. Protein product: CASSLGGLSTEAFF.

The chain combines TRBV3-1 with TRBJ1-1; D gene uncertain. Germline loops: CDR1 LGHDT, CDR2 YNNKEL (reference sequence). V dropped 2 bases and J dropped 6 bases, with 19 bases sitting between them. The CDR3 consists of 16 residues. The CDR3 sequence: CASSQNPVFYDSEAFF. The CDR3 region has the DNA TGTGCCAGCAGCCAAAACCCGGTTTTTTATGACTCTGAAGCTTTCTTT.

The genes are TRBV13 and TRBJ2-3; no reliable D call. The V gene lost 5 bases and the J gene lost 2 bases, with 8 bases spanning the gap. This CDR3 spans 13 amino acids. In germline, CDR1 is PRHDT, CDR2 FYEKMQ (reference sequence). The CDR3 sequence is CASSRQYTDTQYF. For the CDR3, the DNA is TGTGCCAGCAGCCGACAATACACAGATACGCAGTATTTT.

The chain employs TRBV4-2 and TRBJ2-1; 10 positions match TRBD2. The CDR3 extends over 18 amino acids. The V segment lost 0 bases and the J segment 5 bases; nucleotides outside the gene matches: 10. The germline V gene encodes CDR1 LGHNA and CDR2 YNFKEQ. The CDR3 sequence is CASSQDRGWTSGNNEQFF. The CDR3 bases are TGTGCCAGCAGCCAAGATCGAGGTTGGACTAGCGGCAACAATGAGCAGTTCTTC.

A single count supports this clonotype. This rearrangement joins TRBV5-1 to TRBJ2-7; TRBD1 matches at 8 bases. Looked up from germline, CDR1 is SGHRS and CDR2 is YFSETQ. V trimming: 4 bases; J trimming: 0 bases; junction bases outside the gene matches: 6. CDR3 size: 15 residues. CDR3 region: CASSMRTGYSYEQYF. The CDR3 nucleotides are TGCGCCAGCAGCATGCGGACAGGGTACTCCTACGAGCAGTACTTC.

The chain links TRBV27 to TRBJ2-5; 7 bases align to TRBD1. After removal of 2 bases from V and 3 bases from J, the junction contained 3 bases not matched to a gene. Germline V lookup: CDR1 MNHEY, CDR2 SMNVEV (reference sequence). The CDR3 extends over 14 amino acids. The CDR3 sequence is CASSLGTAEETQYF. The CDR3 nucleotides read TGTGCCAGCAGTTTAGGGACAGCAGAAGAGACCCAGTACTTC.

The count of this clonotype is one. The CDR3 DNA reads as TGTGCCAGCAAAAGGGACAGGGGTTCCGAGCAGTACTTC. Protein: CASKRDRGSEQYF. The chain carries TRBV6-6 and TRBJ2-7; TRBD1 agrees at 10 bases. V was clipped by 7 bases and J by 6 bases; unmatched bases: 6. The CDR3 runs 13 residues. Per the germline V gene, CDR1 is MNHNY and CDR2 is SVGAGI (reference sequence).

This clonotype was seen a single time. This sequence joins TRBV5-1 and TRBJ2-2, with 8 bases that match TRBD2. The CDR3 sequence is 14 residues long. In germline, CDR1 is SGHRS, CDR2 YFSETQ. J was trimmed by 5 bases and V by 2 bases; bases with no gene match: 2. CDR3 amino acids: CASSLAGETGELFF. CDR3 bases: TGCGCCAGCAGCTTAGCGGGAGAAACCGGGGAGCTGTTTTTT.

V and J are TRBV29-1 and TRBJ1-1; D ambiguous. The germline V gene has CDR1 SQVTM and CDR2 ANQGSEA. The CDR3 consists of 14 residues. Trimming removed 2 bases at V and 4 bases at J, with 14 bases between. The chain's CDR3 is CSVERGSVATEAFF. The CDR3 DNA is TGCAGCGTTGAACGGGGATCTGTGGCCACTGAAGCTTTCTTT.

In its sample, this clonotype was seen once. This chain uses TRBV29-1 with TRBJ2-1, with D hard to call. The CDR3 length is 12 residues. Germline-derived CDR1 and CDR2 are SQVTM and ANQGSEA. V was clipped by 4 bases and J by 3 bases, with 7 bases between them. DNA for the CDR3: TGCAGCGTTGTTGGGCACTACAATGAGCAGTTCTTC. This codes for CSVVGHYNEQFF.

The J gene is TRBJ2-6, the V gene TRBV7-6, with D possibly being TRBD1 (5 bases). The V end lost 5 bases, the J end lost 4 bases, and 12 bases lay between the germline ends. The CDR3 sequence is 15 residues long. Looked up from germline, CDR1 is SGHVS and CDR2 is FNYEAQ. The DNA for the CDR3 is TGTGCCAGCAGCACAGCAGGGTACGGGGCCAACGTCCTGACTTTC. It specifies CASSTAGYGANVLTF. Looking up the rest from reference TRBV7-6 and TRBJ2-6 gives the full variable domain: GAGVSQSPRYKVTKRGQDVALRCDPISGHVSLYWYRQALGQGPEFLTYFNYEAQQDKSGLPNDRFSAERPEGSISTLTIQRTEQRDSAMYRCASSTAGYGANVLTFGAGSRLTVL.

V and J are TRBV30 and TRBJ2-7; maybe TRBD2 (7 bases). Germline V CDR1 and CDR2: GTSNPN, SVGIG (reference sequence). The CDR3 sequence is 13 residues long. Between the trimmed V and J ends, which lost 2 bases and 5 bases, there was a span of 13 bases. The CDR3 protein is CAWSPGGADEQYF. DNA of the CDR3: TGTGCCTGGAGTCCGGGGGGCGCGGACGAGCAGTACTTC. Supplemented by reference TRBV30 and TRBJ2-7, the full variable domain reads SQTIHQWPATLVQPVGSPLSLECTVEGTSNPNLYWYRQAAGRGLQLLFYSVGIGQISSEVPQNLSASRPQDRQFILSSKKLLLSDSGFYLCAWSPGGADEQYFGPGTRLTVT.

The rearrangement joins TRBV20-1 to TRBJ2-7; 7 nucleotides line up with TRBD2. The CDR3 covers 16 residues. The V and J ends lost 3 bases and 9 bases, in that order; junction bases with no gene match: 20. From germline, CDR1 is DFQATT and CDR2 SNEGSKA (reference sequence). DNA of the CDR3: TGCAGTGCTAGCCTACCCGGGGGAGGGGCGGACGGTGGGCAGTACTTC. This translates into CSASLPGGGADGGQYF.

The rearrangement links TRBV2 to TRBJ2-7; tentatively, D is TRBD1 (5 bases). The germline gives CDR1 SNHLY, CDR2 FYNNEI. The CDR3 runs to 12 residues. In DNA form, the CDR3 reads TGTGCAATACCAGGGTTGATGAACGAGCAGTACTTC. This sequence encodes CAIPGLMNEQYF.

V usage is TRBV20-1 and J usage is TRBJ2-1; 13 positions match TRBD2. Looked up from germline, CDR1 is DFQATT and CDR2 is SNEGSKA (reference sequence). The CDR3 length is 16 residues. V was clipped by 7 bases and J by 5 bases; unmatched bases: 11. This chain's CDR3 is CSVKSRTSGRHNEQFF. DNA of the CDR3: TGCAGTGTTAAAAGCCGGACTAGCGGGAGACACAATGAGCAGTTCTTC.

The genes are TRBV5-6 and TRBJ1-5; 9 bases are a match to TRBD1. The CDR3 sequence is 14 residues long. Germline assignment: CDR1 SGHDT and CDR2 YYEEEE. Trimming cost V 4 bases and J 7 bases; bases outside gene matches: 6. The CDR3 nucleotides read TGTGCCAGCAGCCACTGGACAGGGGTCCAGCCCCAGCATTTT. Translation gives CASSHWTGVQPQHF. Filled out from reference TRBV5-6 and TRBJ1-5, the complete variable domain reads DAGVTQSPTHLIKTRGQQVTLRCSPKSGHDTVSWYQQALGQGPQFIFQYYEEEERQRGNFPDRFSGHQFPNYSSELNVNALLLGDSALYLCASSHWTGVQPQHFGDGTRLSIL.